This TCR beta chain was identified in a study of immune cell composition in non-small cell lung cancer. Normal lung was sampled as far from the tumour as possible, at least 3 cm. The length of the CDR3 is 15 residues. Germline V CDR1 and CDR2: SGHVS, FQNEAQ. V was pared by 5 bases and J by 3 bases, with 17 bases between. Some clones are missing from TCRdb's copy, which holds only in-frame ones; the method was immunoSEQ multiplex PCR. The sample lists around 6,600 clones, approximately 80% seen once, with under 9.5% in the top ten. The sequence derives from a human donor with non-small cell lung cancer. Sequenced sample: non-adjacent lung tissue. The rearrangement uses TRBV7-8 and TRBJ2-7, with D perhaps TRBD1 (6 bases). Here the CDR3 reads CASSKQQGQRYEQYF. The CDR3 DNA sequence: TGTGCCAGCAGCAAACAACAGGGTCAGCGCTACGAGCAGTACTTC.